A single sample gave rise to the 7 T cell receptor beta chains below, sequenced in a study of neurological immune-mediated disorders. TCRdb called the 5' RACE reads again in MiXCR, with one record for every CDR3 protein. The sample shows 50,000 to 70,000 distinct CDR3 sequences, nearly 3.5% of them seen only once. The sample taken for sequencing was PBMCs. These TCRs come from a man aged 40-49 years with multiple sclerosis.

This clonotype has a count of ten or more. V and J are TRBV20-1 and TRBJ1-1; the match to TRBD1 covers 7 bases. CDR3 size: 14 residues. Germline V gene data show CDR1 as DFQATT and CDR2 as SNEGSKA (reference sequence). Germline trimming cut 7 bases from V and 1 base from J; bases unmatched to any gene: 9. The chain's CDR3 is CSVLLGQKNTEAFF. For the CDR3, the DNA is TGCAGTGTCTTGTTGGGACAGAAGAACACTGAAGCTTTCTTT.

This clonotype was recorded at least ten times. The chain's CDR3 is CASSSGPYNSPLHF. The CDR3 DNA follows: TGTGCCAGCAGCTCCGGCCCCTATAATTCACCCCTCCACTTT. V gene TRBV12-3 or TRBV12-4 combines with J gene TRBJ1-6; no clear D. The CDR3 is 14 amino acids. The V gene lost 6 bases and the J gene lost 2 bases, with 8 bases spanning the gap.

This clonotype has a count of ten or more. V is TRBV5-1 and J is TRBJ2-3; D not resolved. Germline CDR1 is SGHRS and CDR2 is YFSETQ. V gave up 4 bases and J gave up 1 base, with 16 bases separating them. The CDR3 has 16 residues. The CDR3 protein is CASSDPNSYGTDTQYF. Written as DNA, the CDR3 is TGCGCCAGCAGCGACCCAAATTCCTACGGCACAGATACGCAGTATTTT.

This clonotype was found many times. This sequence joins TRBV3-1 and TRBJ1-2; possible D gene TRBD1, 6 bases. The V gene's germline CDR1 is LGHDT and CDR2 YNNKEL (reference sequence). The CDR3 consists of 11 residues. The V and J ends lost 4 bases and 8 bases respectively, with 8 bases between them. The CDR3 coding sequence is TGTGCCAGCAGCCGAGGGGGGGGCTACACCTTC. This codes for CASSRGGGYTF.

This clonotype was observed at least ten times. V usage is TRBV24-1 and J usage is TRBJ2-1, with TRBD2 matching over 9 bases. CDR1 and CDR2 from the germline V gene are KGHDR and SFDVKD. This CDR3 is 15 amino acids long. Germline trimming cut 7 bases from V and 2 bases from J; bases unmatched to any gene: 5. The chain's CDR3 is CATRASGETYNEQFF. CDR3 DNA sequence: TGTGCCACCAGGGCTAGCGGGGAAACCTACAATGAGCAGTTCTTC.

This clonotype showed up many times. The gene calls are TRBV3-1 and TRBJ1-4; D gene uncertain. V lost 0 bases and J 8 bases, leaving 13 bases between the germline ends. Germline CDR1 LGHDT, CDR2 YNNKEL (reference sequence). This CDR3 has 15 residues. The CDR3: CASSQDGEGTEKLFF. In DNA form, the CDR3 reads TGTGCCAGCAGCCAAGATGGTGAGGGTACGGAAAAACTGTTTTTT.

The chain employs TRBV5-1 and TRBJ2-7; TRBD1 agrees at 11 bases. The CDR3 length is 15 residues. The germline CDR1 and CDR2 sequences are SGHRS and YFSETQ. With V trimmed by 4 bases and J by 2 bases, 5 bases remained unmatched. The CDR3 is CASSVGQGATYEQYF. The DNA of the CDR3 is TGCGCCAGCAGCGTCGGACAGGGGGCCACCTACGAGCAGTACTTC.